Shown below are 12 T cell receptor beta chains from a single sample sequenced in a study of T cell clonality in common variable immunodeficiency (dated by TCRdb to 2015 to 2017). The library was prepared using the immunoSEQ multiplex PCR assay. TCRdb retrieved this table from immuneACCESS and kept in-frame rearrangements only. Not all clones are present; in checked studies, unresolved V genes account for under half, and no reason is known for the remainder. For this sample the table reports more than 30,000 clones, with no clone seen just once. The top ten clonotypes cover 0.95% of the sample. Sequencing was carried out using peripheral blood mononuclear cells. These receptors came from a person aged 18 to 70 in good health.

At least ten counts were recorded for this clone. Coverage ceases 3 residues before the CDR3 finishes, and the germline J gene fills in the end. This chain connects TRBV28 to TRBJ1-4, with TRBD1 identical over 7 bases. With V trimmed by 6 bases and J by 4 bases, 5 bases remained unmatched. Germline V gene sequence: CDR1 MDHEN, CDR2 SYDVKM. The CDR3 contains 14 residues. The CDR3 is CASSTRGLNEKLFF. The CDR3 bases that were read are TGTGCCAGCAGCACAAGGGGGCTTAATGAAAAA.

The sample holds many counts of this clone. The read halts 3 residues ahead of the CDR3 end, with the missing end drawn from the germline J gene. This chain joins TRBV6-2 or TRBV6-3 and TRBJ2-7, with TRBD2 matching 9 bases. This CDR3 comprises 14 residues. Germline trimming cut 2 bases from V and 2 bases from J; bases unmatched to any gene: 1. Germline V gene sequence: CDR1 MNHEY, CDR2 SVGEGT. The CDR3 bases that were read are TGTGCCAGCAGTTACGGGACTAGCACCTACGAG. Residues: CASSYGTSTYE. The CDR3 in its entirety is CASSYGTSTYEQYF.

In its sample, this clone was seen many times. The DNA ends 3 residues before the CDR3 does, and the rest of the CDR3 is filled in from the germline J gene. V and J are TRBV13 and TRBJ1-1; D possibly corresponds to TRBD1 (5 bases). The CDR3 spans 14 residues. Germline V lookup: CDR1 PRHDT, CDR2 FYEKMQ (reference sequence). CDR3 sequence: CASSLGWGEAEAFF. The sequenced CDR3 bases are TGTGCCAGCAGCTTAGGCTGGGGGGAGGCAGAA.

This clone was observed at least ten times. The read stops 3 residues short of the end of the CDR3; the missing end is completed from the germline J gene. The rearrangement links TRBV19 to TRBJ1-4; 9 bases map to TRBD1. In germline, CDR1 is LNHDA, CDR2 SQIVND (reference sequence). The CDR3 length is 15 residues. CDR3 amino acids: CASSIQGQGLPLLFF. The DNA read from the CDR3 is TGTGCCAGTAGTATTCAAGGACAGGGGTTGCCATTA. Full variable domain (remainder filled in from reference TRBV19 and TRBJ1-4): DGGITQSPKYLFRKEGQNVTLSCEQNLNHDAMYWYRQDPGQGLRLIYYSQIVNDFQKGDIAEGYSVSREKKESFPLTVTSAQKNPTAFYLCASSIQGQGLPLLFFGSGTQLSVL.

Points on this clone: The CDR3 is cut off 3 residues early in the read; its end comes from the germline J gene. Within the sample, other DNA sequences also encode this same CDR3. The V and J genes are TRBV6-2 or TRBV6-3 and TRBJ2-3, with TRBD1 matching over 9 bases. J lost 6 bases, V lost 7 bases, and 17 bases had no gene match. Germline CDR1 MNHEY, CDR2 SVGEGT. The CDR3 has 17 residues. The DNA read from the CDR3 is TGTGCCAGCAAAGCGCCGGGTGGGACAGGGATCACGGATACG. Translating gives CASKAPGGTGITDT. The entire CDR3 is CASKAPGGTGITDTQYF.

This clone appeared a few times. Coverage ceases 3 residues before the CDR3 finishes, and the germline J gene fills in the end. The chain links TRBV7-8 to TRBJ2-7; weak D call: TRBD2 (5 bases). CDR1 is SGHVS, CDR2 FQNEAQ, per germline. Trimming pared 2 bases from V and 3 bases from J, leaving 14 bases between. This CDR3 contains 15 residues. The covered CDR3 bases are TGTGCCAGCAGCTTATATTCTGGACTGCTCTACGAG. It is translated as CASSLYSGLLYE. The entire CDR3 reads CASSLYSGLLYEQYF.

This clone was counted ten times or more. The read is 3 residues too short to cover the CDR3 end, so that end is filled in from the germline J gene. The rearrangement links TRBV6-2 or TRBV6-3 to TRBJ2-7; D call uncertain. Trimming took 6 bases from V and 5 from J, leaving 8 bases between them. The germline gives CDR1 MNHEY, CDR2 SVGEGT. The CDR3 sequence is 11 residues long. Incomplete CDR3 DNA: TGTGCCAGCAGGCGGCTGCACGAG. Amino acids: CASRRLHE. Given in full, the CDR3 is CASRRLHEQYF.

Ten or more counts support this clone. One end of the junction does not line up with germline, which may come from a read error. The read terminates 3 residues ahead of where the CDR3 ends, so the germline J gene completes it. Other DNA variants within this sample encode the same CDR3. The chain has TRBV20-1 and TRBJ1-3; tentative D call: TRBD1 (5 bases). The CDR3 has 14 residues. Germline CDR1 and CDR2: DFQATT and SNEGSKA (reference sequence). The sequenced CDR3 bases are TGCAGTGCTATAAAGGGGAGCTCTGGAAACACT. Its protein is CSAIKGSSGNT. The whole CDR3 reads CSAIKGSSGNTIYF.

This clone has at least ten counts. Sequencing ends 3 residues short of the CDR3 end; the germline J gene provides the rest. The chain couples TRBV19 to TRBJ2-2; perhaps TRBD1 as D (5 bases). V was trimmed by 6 bases and J by 6 bases, leaving 14 bases between them. CDR3 size: 14 residues. Germline V gene lookup returns CDR1 LNHDA and CDR2 SQIVND (reference sequence). The sequenced CDR3 bases are TGTGCCAGTAGAAAGGGGATAGGGTCCGGGGAG. Amino acid sequence: CASRKGIGSGE. The CDR3 in full is CASRKGIGSGELFF. Combining the CDR3 with reference TRBV19 and TRBJ2-2 gives the whole variable domain DGGITQSPKYLFRKEGQNVTLSCEQNLNHDAMYWYRQDPGQGLRLIYYSQIVNDFQKGDIAEGYSVSREKKESFPLTVTSAQKNPTAFYLCASRKGIGSGELFFGEGSRLTVL.

This clone was seen repeatedly, ten times or more. This CDR3 is CASSIPQVTQPQHF. CDR3 DNA (partial): TGTGCCAGTAGTATTCCGCAGGTGACTCAGCCC. The chain links TRBV19 to TRBJ1-5; D call uncertain. Read data end 3 residues before the CDR3 end; the end is taken from the germline J gene. From germline, CDR1 is LNHDA and CDR2 SQIVND (reference sequence). Trimming removed 3 bases at V and 6 bases at J, with 12 bases between. CDR3 size: 14 residues.

There are many counts of this clone. The sequenced part of the CDR3 DNA is TGTGCCAGCGCGCCCGACCGGGACACCCTGACCGAG. Protein: CASAPDRDTLTE. The whole CDR3 sequence is CASAPDRDTLTEQYF. This chain links TRBV7-8 with TRBJ2-7; maybe TRBD1 (6 bases). The CDR3 end lies 3 residues beyond the end of the read and is filled in from the germline J gene. This CDR3 spans 15 amino acids. V was trimmed by 8 bases and J by 6 bases, leaving 23 bases between them. From germline, CDR1 is SGHVS and CDR2 FQNEAQ.

This clone was observed at least ten times. The read terminates 3 residues before the CDR3 end, so the remaining end is supplied by the germline J gene. The V gene is TRBV19, the J gene TRBJ2-1, with 13 bases fitting TRBD2. The CDR3 runs to 16 residues. CDR1 is LNHDA, CDR2 SQIVND, per germline (reference sequence). V lost 3 bases and J lost 8; bases outside the gene matches: 7. The CDR3 region is CASSMDTSGGADEQFF. The sequenced part of the CDR3 DNA is TGTGCCAGTAGTATGGACACTAGCGGGGGGGCGGATGAG.